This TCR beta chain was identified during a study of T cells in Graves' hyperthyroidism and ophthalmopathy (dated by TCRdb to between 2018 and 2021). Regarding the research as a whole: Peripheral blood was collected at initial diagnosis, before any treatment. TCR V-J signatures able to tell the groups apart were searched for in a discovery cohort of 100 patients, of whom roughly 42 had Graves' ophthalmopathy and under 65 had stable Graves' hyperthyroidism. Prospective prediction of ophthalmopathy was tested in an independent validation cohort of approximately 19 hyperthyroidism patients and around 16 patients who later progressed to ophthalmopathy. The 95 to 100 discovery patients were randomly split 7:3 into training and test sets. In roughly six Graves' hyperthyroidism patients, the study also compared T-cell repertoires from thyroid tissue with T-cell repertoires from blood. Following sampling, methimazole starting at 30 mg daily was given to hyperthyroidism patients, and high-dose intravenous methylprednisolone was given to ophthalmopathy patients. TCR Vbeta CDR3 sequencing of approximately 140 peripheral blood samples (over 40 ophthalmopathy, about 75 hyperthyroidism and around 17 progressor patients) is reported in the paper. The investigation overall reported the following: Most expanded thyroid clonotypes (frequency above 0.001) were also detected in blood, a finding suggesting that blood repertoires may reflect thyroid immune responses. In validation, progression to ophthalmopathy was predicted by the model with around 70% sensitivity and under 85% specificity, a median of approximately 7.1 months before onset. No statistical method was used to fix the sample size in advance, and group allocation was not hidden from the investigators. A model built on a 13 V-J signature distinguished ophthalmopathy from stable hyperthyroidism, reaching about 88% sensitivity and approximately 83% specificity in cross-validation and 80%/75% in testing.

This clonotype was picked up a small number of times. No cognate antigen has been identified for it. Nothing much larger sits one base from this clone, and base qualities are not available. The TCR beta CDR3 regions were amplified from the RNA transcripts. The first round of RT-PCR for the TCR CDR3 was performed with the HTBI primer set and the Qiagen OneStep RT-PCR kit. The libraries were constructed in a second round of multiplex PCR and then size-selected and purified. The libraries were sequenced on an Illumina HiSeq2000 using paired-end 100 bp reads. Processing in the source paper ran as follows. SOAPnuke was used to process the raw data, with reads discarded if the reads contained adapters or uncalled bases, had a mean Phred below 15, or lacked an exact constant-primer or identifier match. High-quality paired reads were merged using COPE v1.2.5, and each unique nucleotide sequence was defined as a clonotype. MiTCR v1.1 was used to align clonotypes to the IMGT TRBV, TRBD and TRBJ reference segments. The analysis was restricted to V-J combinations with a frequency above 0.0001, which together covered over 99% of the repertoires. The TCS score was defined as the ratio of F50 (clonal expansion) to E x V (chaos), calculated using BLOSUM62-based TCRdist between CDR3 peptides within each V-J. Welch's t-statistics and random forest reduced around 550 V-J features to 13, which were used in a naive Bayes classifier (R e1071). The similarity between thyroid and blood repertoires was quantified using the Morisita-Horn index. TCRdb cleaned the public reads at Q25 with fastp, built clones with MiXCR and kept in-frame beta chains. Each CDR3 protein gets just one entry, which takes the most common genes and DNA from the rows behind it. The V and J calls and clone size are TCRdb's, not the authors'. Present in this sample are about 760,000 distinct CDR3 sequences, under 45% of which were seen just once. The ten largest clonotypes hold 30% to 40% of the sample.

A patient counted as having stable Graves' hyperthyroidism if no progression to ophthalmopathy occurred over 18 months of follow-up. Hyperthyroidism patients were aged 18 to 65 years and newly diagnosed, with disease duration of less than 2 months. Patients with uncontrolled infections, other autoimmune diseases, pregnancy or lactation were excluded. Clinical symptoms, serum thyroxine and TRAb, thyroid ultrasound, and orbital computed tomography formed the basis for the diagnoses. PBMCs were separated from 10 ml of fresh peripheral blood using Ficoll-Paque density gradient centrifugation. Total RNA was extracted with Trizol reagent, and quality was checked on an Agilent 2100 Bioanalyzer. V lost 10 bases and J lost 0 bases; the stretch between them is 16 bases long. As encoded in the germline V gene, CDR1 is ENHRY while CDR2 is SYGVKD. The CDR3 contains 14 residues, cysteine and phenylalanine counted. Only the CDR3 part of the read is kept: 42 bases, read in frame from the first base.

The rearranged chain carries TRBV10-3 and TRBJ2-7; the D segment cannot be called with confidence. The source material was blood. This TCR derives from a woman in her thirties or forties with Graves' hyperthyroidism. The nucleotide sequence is TGTGCCACCGCCAGTTGGTCCGACTCCTACGAGCAGTACTTC. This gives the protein CATASWSDSYEQYF.